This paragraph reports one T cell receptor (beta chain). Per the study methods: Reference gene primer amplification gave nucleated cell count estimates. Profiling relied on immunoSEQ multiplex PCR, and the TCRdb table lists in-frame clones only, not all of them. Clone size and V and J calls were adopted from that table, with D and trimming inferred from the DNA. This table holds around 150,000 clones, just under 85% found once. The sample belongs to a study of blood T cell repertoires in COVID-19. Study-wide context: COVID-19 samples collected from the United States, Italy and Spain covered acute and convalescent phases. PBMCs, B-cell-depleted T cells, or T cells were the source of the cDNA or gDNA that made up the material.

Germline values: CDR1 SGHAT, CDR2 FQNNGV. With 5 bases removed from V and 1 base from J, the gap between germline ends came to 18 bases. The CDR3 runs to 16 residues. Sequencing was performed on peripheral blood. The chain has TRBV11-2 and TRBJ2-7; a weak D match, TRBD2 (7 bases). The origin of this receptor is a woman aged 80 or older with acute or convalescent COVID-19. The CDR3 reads CASSPPSGQRSYEQYF. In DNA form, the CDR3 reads TGTGCCAGCAGCCCTCCTAGCGGACAGCGTTCCTACGAGCAGTACTTC.